A selection of T cell receptor beta chains follows, all from one sample in a study of OX40 agonist ivuxolimab in advanced cancers. Sequencing used immunoSEQ multiplex PCR; TCRdb keeps in-frame clones, though not all of them. In the table there are about 66,000 clones, about 86% of which are singletons. Sequences were derived from CD4+ or CD8+ T cells sorted from blood, sampled in a trial of the OX40 agonist ivuxolimab. The receptors were gathered from an adult with an advanced solid tumor such as melanoma, head and neck, liver or kidney cancer. CDR3s include the opening cysteine and the closing phenylalanine or tryptophan. D genes are given only for firm matches. A row's size may be missing; if present it is once, few, many or a size class.

CASSVDSPEQPQHF	TGCGCCAGCAGCGTGGACAGTCCAGAACAGCCCCAGCATTTT	TRBV5-1	.	14	.	TRBJ1-5
CASSLGGDTSEKLFF	TGCGCCAGCAGCCTCGGGGGGGACACTTCTGAAAAACTGTTTTTT	TRBV5-1	.	15	.	TRBJ1-4
CASNSGNNLNVLTF	TGCGCCAGCAACTCCGGGAACAACCTAAACGTCCTGACTTTC	TRBV5-1	.	14	.	TRBJ2-6
CASSPSGQDGWEQYF	TGTGCCAGCAGCCCCTCGGGACAGGATGGTTGGGAGCAGTACTTC	TRBV9	TRBD1	15	.	TRBJ2-7
CASRESLGNTEAFF	TGTGCCAGCAGGGAGTCTTTGGGGAACACTGAAGCTTTCTTT	TRBV6-1	.	14	.	TRBJ1-1
CASSQEIQGTDTF	TGCGCCAGCAGCCAGGAGATACAGGGGACGGACACCTTC	TRBV4-3	TRBD1	13	.	TRBJ1-2
CASSESGENTQYF	TGCGCCAGCAGTGAGTCGGGAGAGAATACGCAGTATTTT	TRBV10-1	.	13	.	TRBJ2-3
CASSLAGDEYGYTF	TGTGCCAGCAGCTTAGCGGGCGACGAGTATGGCTACACCTTC	TRBV7-9	.	14	once	TRBJ1-2
CASSVIAAGTGELFF	TGTGCCAGCAGCGTTATAGCGGCGGGGACCGGGGAGCTGTTTTTT	TRBV9	.	15	.	TRBJ2-2
CSVAGQGGRELFF	TGCAGCGTTGCGGGACAGGGCGGCCGGGAGCTGTTTTTT	TRBV29-1	TRBD1	13	.	TRBJ2-2
CATQTGRHQPQHF	TGTGCCACCCAGACAGGGCGACATCAGCCCCAGCATTTT	TRBV28	TRBD1	13	.	TRBJ1-5
CASRRGTQGAIGHF	TGTGCCAGCAGACGGGGCACACAGGGGGCGATCGGGCATTTT	TRBV2	TRBD1	14	.	TRBJ1-5
CASSPRGLREQPQHF	TGTGCCAGCAGCCCCAGGGGGCTGCGGGAACAGCCCCAGCATTTT	TRBV9	TRBD1	15	.	TRBJ1-5
CASSFGWAGGRETQYF	TGTGCCAGCAGCTTCGGTTGGGCAGGGGGTAGGGAGACCCAGTACTTC	TRBV7-2	TRBD1	16	.	TRBJ2-5
CASSGQGGTDTQYF	TGTGCCAGCAGCGGACAGGGAGGGACAGATACGCAGTATTTT	TRBV7-9	.	14	.	TRBJ2-3
CASSPDRDYEQYF	TGTGCCAGCAGCCCCGACAGGGACTACGAGCAGTACTTC	TRBV11-2	TRBD1	13	.	TRBJ2-7
CASSLDGGRGYTF	TGTGCCAGCAGCTTGGACGGGGGCCGTGGCTACACCTTC	TRBV5-5	.	13	.	TRBJ1-2
CASSLAGVGGYTF	TGCGCCAGCAGCTTGGCCGGGGTCGGGGGCTACACCTTC	TRBV5-1	.	13	.	TRBJ1-2
CASSRDTSNTEAFF	TGCGCCAGCAGCCGGGACACATCTAACACTGAAGCTTTCTTT	TRBV4-1	.	14	once	TRBJ1-1
CASSPRDGGNQPQHF	TGTGCCAGCAGTCCCAGGGACGGCGGCAATCAGCCCCAGCATTTT	TRBV27	.	15	once	TRBJ1-5
CAWCPLPPRGGTEAFF	TGTGCCTGGTGTCCCCTCCCTCCCAGGGGGGGGACTGAAGCTTTCTTT	TRBV30	TRBD1	16	.	TRBJ1-1
CASSPGGGRGYTF	TGTGCCAGCAGCCCCGGTGGGGGCCGCGGCTACACCTTC	TRBV9	.	13	.	TRBJ1-2
CASSSTGGPGGELFF	TGTGCCAGCAGCTCAACGGGGGGGCCAGGCGGGGAGCTGTTTTTT	TRBV11-2	TRBD2	15	.	TRBJ2-2
CASSRIIRTGNQPQHF	TGTGCCAGCAGTCGTATTATCCGGACAGGGAATCAGCCCCAGCATTTT	TRBV6-6	TRBD1	16	.	TRBJ1-5
CASSLREGTEAFF	TGTGCCAGCAGCCTCCGGGAGGGAACTGAAGCTTTCTTT	TRBV5-4	.	13	.	TRBJ1-1
CASSRTGGGGNQPQHF	TGTGCCAGCAGCCGGACAGGGGGAGGGGGCAATCAGCCCCAGCATTTT	TRBV7-2	TRBD1	16	.	TRBJ1-5
CASSVQGATINQPQHF	TGTGCCAGCAGCGTACAGGGGGCGACTATCAATCAGCCCCAGCATTTT	TRBV5-6	TRBD1	16	.	TRBJ1-5